This T cell receptor beta chain emerged from a study of T cells in Graves' hyperthyroidism and ophthalmopathy. A word on this clonotype: The antigen is undetermined.

CDR1 LNHDA and CDR2 SQIVND come from the germline V gene (reference sequence). Deletions cut 5 bases from V and 5 bases from J, with 13 bases between. The CDR3 totals 14 residues. Findings and caveats of the study: Ophthalmopathy and stable hyperthyroidism were separated by a 13 V-J model.

There were TCR beta CDR3 regions amplified from RNA transcripts. The HTBI primer set served for first-round RT-PCR of the TCR CDR3. A single record per CDR3 protein comes from TCRdb applying MiXCR to the multiplex PCR reads. The sample yields hundreds of thousands of distinct CDR3 sequences, approximately 42% seen once. The sample comprised peripheral blood or thyroid tissue (not recorded which). The chain employs TRBV19 and TRBJ1-5; D gene ambiguous. This TCR derives from an adult man with Graves' disease, either hyperthyroidism or ophthalmopathy (not recorded which). The CDR3 DNA sequence: TGTGCCAGTAGTTGGAGTGGCAGGCATCAGCCCCAGCATTTT. The encoded protein is CASSWSGRHQPQHF.